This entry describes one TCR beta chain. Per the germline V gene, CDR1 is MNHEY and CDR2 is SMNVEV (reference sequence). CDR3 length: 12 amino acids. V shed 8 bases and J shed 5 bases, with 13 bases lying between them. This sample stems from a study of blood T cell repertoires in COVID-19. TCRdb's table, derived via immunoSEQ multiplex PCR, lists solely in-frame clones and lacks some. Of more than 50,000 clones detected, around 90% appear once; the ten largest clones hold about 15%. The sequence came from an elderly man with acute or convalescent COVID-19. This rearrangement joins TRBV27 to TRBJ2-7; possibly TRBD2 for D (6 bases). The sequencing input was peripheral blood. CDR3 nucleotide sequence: TGTGCCAGCGCAAGGTGGGGGGACGAGCAGTACTTC. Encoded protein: CASARWGDEQYF.